The clone carrying this TCR beta chain occurred a few times. TCRdb passed the 5' RACE reads through MiXCR, listing each CDR3 protein once. The data show about 300,000 distinct CDR3 sequences, 6.8% seen once. The entry originates in a study of T cells after yellow fever vaccination. Trimming cost V 2 bases and J 4 bases, with 15 bases left between them. CDR1 is LGHDT, CDR2 YNNKEL, per germline (reference sequence). The CDR3 sequence is 15 residues long. The V and J genes are TRBV3-1 and TRBJ2-7, with D possibly matching TRBD1 (6 bases). The sequence was collected from a man younger than 35 who received the YFV17D yellow fever vaccine. The material sequenced was PBMCs, taken about 41 days after the first yellow fever vaccination. CDR3 coding DNA: TGTGCCAGCAGCCAACTGGGACACCCCCGGTACGAGCAGTACGTC. Residues: CASSQLGHPRYEQYV.